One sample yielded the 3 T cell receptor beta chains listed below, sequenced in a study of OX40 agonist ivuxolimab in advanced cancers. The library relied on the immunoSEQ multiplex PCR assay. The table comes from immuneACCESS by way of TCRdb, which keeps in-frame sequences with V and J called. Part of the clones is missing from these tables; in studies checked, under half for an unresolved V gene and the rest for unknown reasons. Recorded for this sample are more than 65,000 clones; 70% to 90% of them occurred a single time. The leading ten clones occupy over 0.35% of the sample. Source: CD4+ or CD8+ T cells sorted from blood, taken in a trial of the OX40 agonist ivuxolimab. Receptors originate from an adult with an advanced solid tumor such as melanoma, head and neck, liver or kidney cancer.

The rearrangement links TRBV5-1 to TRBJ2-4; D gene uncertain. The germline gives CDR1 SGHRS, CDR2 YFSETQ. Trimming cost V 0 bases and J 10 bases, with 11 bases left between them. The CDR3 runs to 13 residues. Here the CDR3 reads CASSLGQPPIQYF. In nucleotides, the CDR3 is TGCGCCAGCAGCTTGGGGCAGCCACCAATTCAGTACTTC.

Written as DNA, the CDR3 is TGTGCCAGCAGCTTGCAGGGGCCGGTAGAGACCCAGTACTTC. Protein product: CASSLQGPVETQYF. The genes are TRBV5-6 and TRBJ2-5, with D perhaps TRBD1 (6 bases). V was clipped by 1 base and J by 4 bases, with 11 bases between them. The CDR3 totals 14 residues. Per the germline V gene, CDR1 is SGHDT and CDR2 is YYEEEE.

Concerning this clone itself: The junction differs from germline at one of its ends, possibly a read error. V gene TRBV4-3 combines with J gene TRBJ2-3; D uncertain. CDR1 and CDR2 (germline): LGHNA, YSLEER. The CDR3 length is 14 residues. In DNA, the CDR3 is TGCGCCAGCAGCCCAGATTTGGCAGCACATACGCAGTCTTTT. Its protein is CASSPDLAAHTQSF.